The T cell receptor beta chain described here comes from a study of cytomegalovirus exposure and HLA in healthy donors. The study's findings and limits: In most subjects, TCR beta sequences reportedly gave accurate predictions of HLA-A and HLA-B alleles. Earlier analysis looked at TCR beta V segments, and most were productive about 90% or about 30% of the time. More clonal expansion characterized HLA-associated TCR beta chains than equally common others in a later analysis.

This PCR relied on a set of 60 Vbeta primers and 13 Jbeta primers. This table comes from immunoSEQ multiplex PCR, and its TCRdb copy is limited to in-frame clones, with some not included. The table has around 190,000 clones, around 84% seen once. Germline lookup yields CDR1 MNHEY and CDR2 SVGAGI. This CDR3 is 16 amino acids long. The J segment lost 1 base and the V segment lost 4 bases, leaving 7 bases of the junction unmatched. Concerning this clone: No antigen is known for it.

The rearrangement joins TRBV6-5 to TRBJ2-1, with 7 bases that match TRBD2. Sequencing was carried out using PBMCs. The TCR sequence derives from a girl aged 2-10 years in good health and CMV-seropositive. Here the CDR3 DNA reads TGTGCCAGCAGTTTTGAGCGGGATGCTTCCTACAATGAGCAGTTCTTC. This gives the protein CASSFERDASYNEQFF.